A selection of T cell receptor beta chains follows, all from one sample in a study of pediatric ulcerative colitis. Profiling relied on immunoSEQ multiplex PCR, and the TCRdb table lists in-frame clones only, not all of them. Here the sample spans tens of thousands of clones, roughly nine tenths being singletons. Sequenced sample: blood. The receptors originated from a boy aged 10-17 years with severe ulcerative colitis. Both conserved end residues are trimmed from each CDR3. Fields, in order: J gene, V gene, CDR3 protein.

j_call: TRBJ1-5; v_call: TRBV6-5; cdr3_aa: ASSLKGLGNQPQH
j_call: TRBJ1-5; v_call: TRBV6-1; cdr3_aa: ASRREGNQPQH
j_call: TRBJ1-3; v_call: TRBV4-2; cdr3_aa: ASSQGLSNSGNTIY
j_call: TRBJ2-2; v_call: TRBV9; cdr3_aa: ASSVAGGPAGELF
j_call: TRBJ1-4; v_call: TRBV9; cdr3_aa: ASSATGQLNEKLF
j_call: TRBJ2-1; v_call: TRBV27; cdr3_aa: ASSFSSGGRSSYNEQF
j_call: TRBJ2-7; v_call: TRBV25-1; cdr3_aa: ASRPGLAGVEGSEQY
j_call: TRBJ2-7; v_call: TRBV5-7; cdr3_aa: ASSLGSPGEQY
j_call: TRBJ1-4; v_call: TRBV30; cdr3_aa: AWSVSEKLF
j_call: TRBJ2-1; v_call: TRBV4-1; cdr3_aa: ASSQLAGVPYNEQF
j_call: TRBJ2-3; v_call: TRBV28; cdr3_aa: ASSPFGGTSGGTDTQY
j_call: TRBJ2-7; v_call: TRBV18; cdr3_aa: ARPQGECTYEQY
j_call: TRBJ2-7; v_call: TRBV9; cdr3_aa: ASSVEGGIGPYEQY
j_call: TRBJ1-1; v_call: TRBV5-1; cdr3_aa: ASSRTDGNTEAF
j_call: TRBJ2-1; v_call: TRBV5-8; cdr3_aa: ASSLAVRDNEQF